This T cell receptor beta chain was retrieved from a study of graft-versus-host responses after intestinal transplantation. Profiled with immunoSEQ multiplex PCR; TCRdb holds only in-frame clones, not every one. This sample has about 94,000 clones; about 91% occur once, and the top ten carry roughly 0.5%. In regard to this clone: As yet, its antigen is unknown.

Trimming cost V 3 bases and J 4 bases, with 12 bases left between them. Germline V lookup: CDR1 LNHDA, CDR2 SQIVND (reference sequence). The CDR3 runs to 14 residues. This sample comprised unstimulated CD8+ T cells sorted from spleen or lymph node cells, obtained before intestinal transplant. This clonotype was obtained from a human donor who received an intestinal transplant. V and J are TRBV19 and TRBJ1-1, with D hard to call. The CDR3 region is CASSMWAGGTEAFF. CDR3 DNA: TGTGCCAGTAGTATGTGGGCGGGAGGCACTGAAGCTTTCTTT.